This TCR beta chain is from a study of cytomegalovirus exposure and HLA in healthy donors. Study as a whole: Clustering assigned about 79% of the roughly 370 genotyped donors to the Caucasian-associated ancestry cluster. Findings and caveats of the study: Follow-up analysis seemed to connect common viral pathogens with several of the most significant clusters identified. HLA allele associations emerged for some 16,000 TCR beta sequences in a later analysis, at 0.05 false discovery rate. TCR beta sequences reportedly predicted most subjects' HLA-A and HLA-B alleles accurately.

Germline assignment: CDR1 SNHLY and CDR2 FYNNEI. The CDR3 extends over 14 amino acids. Trimming left V 0 bases short and J 5 bases short, with 11 bases between. Primers included in the PCR were 60 Vbeta and 13 Jbeta primers. The assay was immunoSEQ multiplex PCR, and TCRdb's table has in-frame clones only and misses some. The profile shows about 150,000 clones, around 9% of them singletons. To note about this clone: The antigen remains undetermined.

This clonotype was obtained from a woman aged 40-49 years in good health and CMV-seropositive. The sequencing input was PBMCs. The rearrangement joins TRBV2 to TRBJ2-7; no firm D call. CDR3 loop: CASSEALPSNEQYF. In DNA form, the CDR3 reads TGTGCCAGCAGTGAAGCGCTTCCCAGTAACGAGCAGTACTTC.